The 17 T cell receptor beta chains in this list originate from one sample, sequenced in a study of shared clonotypes between healthy human individuals. Naive CD8 cells, CD45RO-negative and positively selected for CCR7, excluded terminally differentiated effector memory CD45RA+ cells. Method: immunoSEQ multiplex PCR; TCRdb's copy keeps in-frame clones and lacks some. The sample includes over 2,000,000 clones, about 94% of them seen just once. What was sequenced was naive CD8+ T cells from PBMCs. The receptor set was obtained from a young man in good health. Some clones in this sample may be carry-over from other donors' samples.

The V call is TRBV19, the J call TRBJ2-3, with 8 bases matching TRBD2. There are 14 residues in the CDR3. Germline CDR1 LNHDA, CDR2 SQIVND (reference sequence). Trimming cost V 7 bases and J 2 bases; bases outside gene matches: 5. The CDR3 DNA follows: TGTGCCAGTACCATGACTAGCGCCACAGATACGCAGTATTTT. This encodes CASTMTSATDTQYF.

V and J are TRBV7-2 and TRBJ2-1; the D gene is possibly TRBD1 (5 bases). Per the germline V gene, CDR1 is SGHTA and CDR2 is FQGNSA. This CDR3 contains 11 residues. Trimming took off 5 bases at V and 12 bases at J, with 11 bases between the two ends. This CDR3 reads CASSQGVGQFF. The CDR3 DNA reads TGTGCCAGCAGCCAAGGGGTGGGGCAGTTCTTC. Full variable domain (remainder filled in from reference TRBV7-2 and TRBJ2-1): GAGVSQSPSNKVTEKGKDVELRCDPISGHTALYWYRQSLGQGLEFLIYFQGNSAPDKSGLPSDRFSAERTGGSVSTLTIQRTQQEDSAVYLCASSQGVGQFFGPGTRLTVL.

The chain links TRBV27 to TRBJ2-7; 7 nucleotides agree with TRBD1. The CDR3 extends over 13 amino acids. Per the germline V gene, CDR1 is MNHEY and CDR2 is SMNVEV (reference sequence). V gave up 8 bases and J gave up 3 bases; unmatched junction bases: 7. CDR3 nucleotides: TGTGCCAGCGGGACGGGACAGCTCTACGAGCAGTACTTC. Amino acids: CASGTGQLYEQYF.

This clone was found once. The chain couples TRBV27 to TRBJ2-5, with 12 bases matching TRBD2. Unmatched junction bases numbered 8, after V lost 5 bases and J lost 4 bases. This CDR3 contains 16 residues. The germline CDR1 and CDR2 sequences are MNHEY and SMNVEV (reference sequence). CDR3 in amino acids: CASSPRLAGEGETQYF. DNA for the CDR3: TGTGCCAGCAGTCCTCGACTAGCGGGAGAGGGAGAGACCCAGTACTTC.

The gene calls are TRBV30 and TRBJ2-7, with unresolved D. The CDR3 has 12 amino acids. The V gene's germline CDR1 is GTSNPN and CDR2 SVGIG (reference sequence). V was cut by 4 bases and J by 2 bases, with 9 bases left in between. CDR3 protein: CAWNMGAYEQYF. CDR3 coding DNA: TGTGCCTGGAATATGGGCGCCTACGAGCAGTACTTC.

V gene TRBV19 combines with J gene TRBJ1-1; D is ambiguous. Germline V lookup: CDR1 LNHDA, CDR2 SQIVND (reference sequence). The CDR3 extends over 15 amino acids. V lost 10 bases, J lost 1 base, and 19 bases lay in between. CDR3 sequence (DNA): TGTGCCACCGCGTCGGTCGGGTGGAGGAACACTGAAGCTTTCTTT. Protein product: CATASVGWRNTEAFF.

The chain has TRBV12-5 and TRBJ2-5; D unclear. Trimming removed 1 base at V and 8 bases at J, with 11 bases between. The CDR3 covers 13 residues. Germline CDR1 and CDR2: LGHNT and FRNRAP. The CDR3 here is CASGLDGQTTQYF. The CDR3 DNA sequence: TGTGCTAGTGGTTTGGACGGCCAGACCACCCAGTACTTC. The whole variable domain, filled in from reference TRBV12-5 and TRBJ2-5, reads DARVTQTPRHKVTEMGQEVTMRCQPILGHNTVFWYRQTMMQGLELLAYFRNRAPLDDSGMPKDRFSAEMPDATLATLKIQPSEPRDSAVYFCASGLDGQTTQYFGPGTRLLVL.

The rearrangement uses TRBV9 and TRBJ1-4, with 11 bases identical to TRBD1. J was trimmed by 1 base and V by 2 bases; bases with no gene match: 4. The CDR3 totals 17 residues. Germline lookup yields CDR1 SGDLS and CDR2 YYNGEE. CDR3 DNA sequence: TGTGCCAGCAGCGTCCGGGACAGGGGGGGAACTAATGAAAAACTGTTTTTT. Translation: CASSVRDRGGTNEKLFF.

The CDR3 spells CAMSDSGNIYGYTF. In nucleotides, the CDR3 is TGTGCCATGTCGGACAGCGGAAACATCTATGGCTACACCTTC. V gene TRBV10-3 combines with J gene TRBJ1-2; weak D call: TRBD1 (6 bases). The CDR3 contains 14 residues. The germline V gene has CDR1 ENHRY and CDR2 SYGVKD. The V end was cut by 9 bases, the J end by 4 bases, with 18 bases between.

The chain has TRBV6-6 and TRBJ2-1; unclear D gene. The germline V gene has CDR1 MNHNY and CDR2 SVGAGI (reference sequence). V gave up 0 bases and J gave up 7 bases, with 7 bases separating them. The CDR3 has 13 amino acids. The CDR3 DNA reads as TGTGCCAGCAGTTACTCGCCGGAGAATGAGCAGTTCTTC. Translated, it gives CASSYSPENEQFF.

CDR3 amino acids: CASSIPGHAPEQYF. The CDR3, as DNA: TGTGCCAGTAGTATCCCCGGCCACGCACCTGAGCAGTACTTC. The chain carries TRBV19 and TRBJ2-7; no clear D gene. The CDR3 length is 14 residues. Trimming removed 3 bases from V and 7 bases from J, with 16 bases in between. Germline CDR1 LNHDA, CDR2 SQIVND (reference sequence).

V usage is TRBV15 and J usage is TRBJ2-1; 8 bases agree with TRBD1. J was trimmed by 0 bases and V by 2 bases; bases with no gene match: 6. The CDR3 sequence is 17 residues long. CDR1 and CDR2 (germline): LNHNV, YYDKDF (reference sequence). The CDR3 sequence: CATSRKQGASSYNEQFF. As DNA, the CDR3 is TGTGCCACCAGCAGAAAGCAGGGGGCCAGCTCCTACAATGAGCAGTTCTTC.

This chain uses TRBV4-2 with TRBJ2-3; D gene ambiguous. From germline, CDR1 is LGHNA and CDR2 YNFKEQ. Trimming removed 5 bases at V and 3 bases at J, with 6 bases between. The CDR3 length is 12 residues. CDR3 sequence: CASSDRTDTQYF. DNA for the CDR3: TGTGCCAGCAGCGACCGAACAGATACGCAGTATTTT.

The CDR3: CATSRDVSSNEKLFF. CDR3 sequence (DNA): TGTGCCACCAGCAGAGATGTCAGCTCTAATGAAAAACTGTTTTTT. The rearrangement joins TRBV15 to TRBJ1-4; unclear D gene. This CDR3 comprises 15 residues. CDR1 is LNHNV, CDR2 YYDKDF, per germline (reference sequence). V lost 0 bases, J lost 3 bases, and 8 bases lay in between.

The rearrangement joins TRBV11-2 to TRBJ2-5; unclear D gene. V lost 0 bases and J 7 bases, leaving 18 bases between the germline ends. Germline CDR1 SGHAT, CDR2 FQNNGV. This CDR3 has 16 residues. CDR3 nucleotides: TGTGCCAGCAGCTTAGAACCCGCGCAGTACATGGTGACCCAGTACTTC. Translating gives CASSLEPAQYMVTQYF.

The J gene is TRBJ2-1, the V gene TRBV30; no definite D call. The V gene's germline CDR1 is GTSNPN and CDR2 SVGIG (reference sequence). This CDR3 has 14 amino acids. V was clipped by 7 bases and J by 6 bases, with 19 bases between them. The CDR3 nucleotides are TGTGCCTCCTTAGAGATGGGCCGCGGCAATGAGCAGTTCTTC. Residues: CASLEMGRGNEQFF. Filled out from reference TRBV30 and TRBJ2-1, the complete variable domain reads SQTIHQWPATLVQPVGSPLSLECTVEGTSNPNLYWYRQAAGRGLQLLFYSVGIGQISSEVPQNLSASRPQDRQFILSSKKLLLSDSGFYLCASLEMGRGNEQFFGPGTRLTVL.

This clone appeared a single time. Within the sample, other DNA sequences also encode this same CDR3. The rearrangement links TRBV10-2 to TRBJ2-5; D unclear. The CDR3 contains 13 residues. V lost 2 bases to trimming and J lost 0 bases, with 4 bases between them. From germline, CDR1 is WSHSY and CDR2 SAAADI. The CDR3 DNA follows: TGCGCCAGCAGTGAGGGCTACCAAGAGACCCAGTACTTC. Its protein is CASSEGYQETQYF.